This note documents a single T cell receptor beta chain sequence. This sample was taken from a study of blood T cell repertoires in COVID-19. Study-wide background: The United States, Italy and Spain were the sources of the acute and convalescent COVID-19 samples. PBMCs, B-cell-depleted T cells, or T cells provided the cDNA or gDNA that made up the material.

The CDR3 has 18 amino acids. Unmatched junction bases numbered 7, after V lost 0 bases and J lost 0 bases. Looked up from germline, CDR1 is LGHNA and CDR2 is YSLEER. How the authors handled the data: Reference gene primers were amplified, and this amplification served to estimate nucleated cell counts. Some clones are missing from TCRdb's copy, which holds only in-frame ones; the method was immunoSEQ multiplex PCR. For V, J and clone size, that table is used; D and trimming come from the DNA. Among approximately 310,000 clones listed, more than 75% were seen once. The receptor comes from a woman in her 50s who had recovered from COVID-19. The chain couples TRBV4-3 to TRBJ2-4; TRBD2 matches at 8 bases. The sequenced material came from peripheral blood. CDR3 bases: TGCGCCAGCAGCCAAGAGATGGGCGGGGGGCTAGCCAAAAACATTCAGTACTTC. This sequence encodes CASSQEMGGGLAKNIQYF.